The T cell receptor (beta chain) described here comes from a study of response to subunit inactivated influenza vaccine. Points from the study as a whole: It was suggested by the authors that few new T cells are recruited by each seasonal influenza vaccination.

CDR1 is ENHRY, CDR2 SYGVKD, per germline. The CDR3 loop spans 15 amino acids. Trimming left V 0 bases short and J 2 bases short, with 8 bases between. Details on this clonotype: Its cognate antigen is unknown.

Via MiXCR, TCRdb re-called the RT-PCR reads, giving one row per CDR3 protein. The sample holds about 650,000 distinct CDR3 sequences, about 15% seen once. V usage is TRBV10-3 and J usage is TRBJ1-5; D call uncertain. The sequence derives from a man over 45 who received an inactivated influenza vaccine. The material sequenced was PBMCs from blood, taken 11 to 12 days after vaccination. CDR3 protein: CAISESSGGNQPQHF. As DNA, the CDR3 is TGTGCCATCAGTGAGTCGTCCGGGGGCAATCAGCCCCAGCATTTT.